Each of the 25 T cell receptor beta chains below was sequenced from the same sample in a study of blood T cell repertoires in COVID-19 (dated by TCRdb to 2018 to 2021). Library preparation used the immunoSEQ multiplex PCR assay. Imported from immuneACCESS, the table was reduced by TCRdb to in-frame sequences with V and J called. These copies leave out some clones; in studies compared against another copy, an unresolved V gene accounts for under half, and the cause of the remainder is not known. Present in this sample are 180,000 or so clones, 70% to 90% of which were seen just once. Clones ranked in the top ten supply over 2.5% of the sample. Source material: peripheral blood. Receptor source: a man in his sixties with acute or convalescent COVID-19.

The chain has TRBV3-1 (or the pseudogene TRBV3-2) and TRBJ2-3; 9 bases align to TRBD2. Germline V lookup: CDR1 LGHDT, CDR2 YNNKEL (reference sequence). The CDR3 length is 19 residues. Trimming at V came to 3 bases and at J to 2 bases, leaving 15 bases not matched to a gene. The CDR3 DNA is TGTGCCAGCAGCCACCCCGGGCGGGAGGGGTGGTATGACACAGATACGCAGTATTTT. Protein sequence: CASSHPGREGWYDTDTQYF.

The rearrangement uses TRBV7-3 and TRBJ2-1, with TRBD2 matching over 8 bases. This CDR3 contains 15 residues. The V gene's germline CDR1 is SGHTA and CDR2 FQGTGA. The trim removed 4 bases at V and 3 bases at J, leaving 5 bases unmatched. DNA for the CDR3: TGTGCCAGCAGCTACACGAGCGGGGGCTACAATGAGCAGTTCTTC. Residues: CASSYTSGGYNEQFF.

The chain recombines TRBV11-2 with TRBJ2-7; D perhaps matches TRBD1 (6 bases). V was clipped by 5 bases and J by 6 bases, with 14 bases between them. The germline V gene encodes CDR1 SGHAT and CDR2 FQNNGV. CDR3 length: 13 amino acids. CDR3 protein: CASSLGQGIEQYF. The CDR3, as DNA: TGTGCCAGCAGCCTGGGGCAGGGGATCGAGCAGTACTTC.

V usage is TRBV5-1 and J usage is TRBJ2-3; no clear D. This CDR3 is 12 amino acids long. Trimming shortened V by 4 bases and J by 3 bases, and 6 bases separated the two germline ends. Germline CDR1 is SGHRS and CDR2 is YFSETQ. CDR3 residues: CASSKETDTQYF. CDR3 sequence (DNA): TGCGCCAGCAGCAAAGAGACAGATACGCAGTATTTT.

The chain uses TRBV5-5 and TRBJ2-3; D possibly corresponds to TRBD2 (6 bases). Trimming took off 5 bases at V and 3 bases at J, with 7 bases between the two ends. Germline CDR1 SGHKS, CDR2 YYEKEE (reference sequence). CDR3 length: 12 amino acids. DNA of the CDR3: TGTGCCAGCAGTGCGGGGACAGATACGCAGTATTTT. It specifies CASSAGTDTQYF.

This chain connects TRBV3-1 (or the pseudogene TRBV3-2) to TRBJ1-1; 7 bases are shared with TRBD1. The CDR3 spans 15 residues. After removal of 4 bases from V and 6 bases from J, the junction contained 11 bases not matched to a gene. Germline loops: CDR1 LGHDT, CDR2 YNNKEL (reference sequence). This chain's CDR3 is CASSRLRGTNPEAFF. As DNA, the CDR3 is TGTGCCAGCAGCCGTCTCAGGGGGACAAACCCTGAAGCTTTCTTT.

On this clone: A read error is likely, as this CDR3 ends without the conserved phenylalanine or tryptophan. Because the CDR3's place on the DNA is in doubt, the DNA is left out and the CDR3 is given as listed by TCRdb. The chain has TRBV6-1 and TRBJ2-7; the table gives TRBD2 as D, unverified against the DNA. Germline CDR1 is MNHNS and CDR2 is SASEGT. Termini included, the CDR3 measures 10 amino acids. The CDR3 is CASSERSLDI.

This clone was recorded a few times. The rearrangement links TRBV4-1 to TRBJ1-5; TRBD1 is a possible D gene (6 bases). CDR1 and CDR2 from the germline V gene are MGHRA and YSYEKL. V was shortened by 0 bases and J by 5 bases, with 14 bases between the two germline ends. The CDR3 runs to 16 residues. CDR3 DNA: TGCGCCAGCAGCCAAGACTCAGGGGCTGGCGATCAGCCCCAGCATTTT. This sequence encodes CASSQDSGAGDQPQHF.

This rearrangement joins TRBV29-1 to TRBJ2-7; 8 positions match TRBD2. The ends lost 4 bases at V and 4 bases at J; junction bases unmatched: 12. Looked up from germline, CDR1 is SQVTM and CDR2 is ANQGSEA. The CDR3 consists of 15 residues. CDR3 in amino acids: CSVVEGESGSYEQYF. CDR3 sequence (DNA): TGCAGCGTTGTCGAGGGGGAGAGCGGGAGTTACGAGCAGTACTTC.

The chain uses TRBV28 and TRBJ2-2; 7 positions agree with TRBD2. The ends lost 6 bases at V and 4 bases at J; junction bases unmatched: 11. Germline-derived CDR1 and CDR2 are MDHEN and SYDVKM. The CDR3 spans 16 residues. The DNA for the CDR3 is TGTGCCAGCAGCTCCGGGACTAACCTCCTCACCGGGGAGCTGTTTTTT. It encodes CASSSGTNLLTGELFF. The full variable domain, its missing parts supplied by reference TRBV28 and TRBJ2-2, is DVKVTQSSRYLVKRTGEKVFLECVQDMDHENMFWYRQDPGLGLRLIYFSYDVKMKEKGDIPEGYSVSREKKERFSLILESASTNQTSMYLCASSSGTNLLTGELFFGEGSRLTVL.

The CDR3 DNA reads as TGTGCCAGCAGTAGACTCGGCCAACACGAGCAGTACTTC. Its protein is CASSRLGQHEQYF. The chain combines TRBV6-5 with TRBJ2-7; D is ambiguous. This CDR3 has 13 residues. In germline, CDR1 is MNHEY, CDR2 SVGAGI. Deletions cut 5 bases from V and 5 bases from J, with 13 bases between.

This chain connects TRBV19 to TRBJ2-5, with a possible D match to TRBD1 (6 bases). V dropped 5 bases and J dropped 4 bases, with 14 bases sitting between them. Germline assignment: CDR1 LNHDA and CDR2 SQIVND (reference sequence). The CDR3 runs to 14 residues. CDR3 DNA sequence: TGTGCCAGTAGTCACCCAGGGGTTGCAGAGACCCAGTACTTC. It translates to CASSHPGVAETQYF.

The chain employs TRBV11-2 and TRBJ2-1; TRBD2 aligns across 9 bases. Germline assignment: CDR1 SGHAT and CDR2 FQNNGV. The CDR3 runs 17 residues. Germline trimming cut 8 bases from V and 4 bases from J; bases unmatched to any gene: 15. CDR3 region: CASRRVGQLAGYNEQFF. CDR3 bases: TGTGCCAGCCGGCGGGTCGGGCAACTAGCGGGTTACAATGAGCAGTTCTTC.

This chain uses TRBV7-8 with TRBJ2-2; possible D gene TRBD1, 6 bases. V was clipped by 3 bases and J by 0 bases, with 8 bases between them. Germline values: CDR1 SGHVS, CDR2 FQNEAQ. The CDR3 sequence is 15 residues long. The CDR3 is CASSFRQANTGELFF. For the CDR3, the DNA is TGTGCCAGCAGCTTCAGACAGGCGAACACCGGGGAGCTGTTTTTT.

The chain carries TRBV9 and TRBJ2-3; 9 bases fit TRBD2. Germline values: CDR1 SGDLS, CDR2 YYNGEE. The CDR3 extends over 16 amino acids. The V gene end was trimmed by 0 bases and the J gene end by 7 bases; junction bases not matched to a gene: 9. The CDR3 DNA reads as TGTGCCAGCAGCGTAGGCCTAGCGGGATTCCAGAATACGCAGTATTTT. Its translation: CASSVGLAGFQNTQYF.

This clone was counted only a few times. The rearrangement uses TRBV11-3 and TRBJ1-3; unclear D gene. V gave up 2 bases and J gave up 0 bases, with 8 bases separating them. Per germline, CDR1 SGHNT and CDR2 YENEEA. This CDR3 contains 15 residues. This CDR3 reads CASSLQALSGNTIYF. In DNA form, the CDR3 reads TGTGCCAGCAGCTTACAGGCTCTCTCTGGAAACACCATATATTTT.

The CDR3 loop reads CASSLRDEQFF. The CDR3 DNA sequence: TGTGCCAGCAGTTTACGGGATGAGCAGTTCTTC. The rearrangement links TRBV12-3 or TRBV12-4 to TRBJ2-1, with D unclear. The CDR3 is 11 amino acids. The germline V and J ends were trimmed by 2 bases and 8 bases, with 4 bases remaining between them.

The chain uses TRBV6-1 and TRBJ1-1, with D possibly matching TRBD1 (5 bases). Trimming stripped 7 bases from V and 3 bases from J, with 12 bases between. CDR3 length equals 13 residues. Germline values: CDR1 MNHNS, CDR2 SASEGT. CDR3 sequence reads: CASIGVADTEAFF. The CDR3 DNA reads TGTGCCAGCATAGGGGTCGCGGACACTGAAGCTTTCTTT.

The chain uses TRBV28 and TRBJ2-7, with TRBD2 matching over 14 bases. Germline values: CDR1 MDHEN, CDR2 SYDVKM. The CDR3 is 18 amino acids. The V gene end was trimmed by 2 bases and the J gene end by 4 bases; junction bases not matched to a gene: 10. The CDR3 loop is CASSLRPYRLAGGYEQYF. As DNA, the CDR3 is TGTGCCAGCAGTTTAAGGCCCTATAGACTAGCGGGAGGGTACGAGCAGTACTTC.

The rearrangement links TRBV24-1 to TRBJ2-5; D may be TRBD1 (6 bases). CDR3 length equals 14 residues. CDR1 and CDR2 from the germline V gene are KGHDR and SFDVKD. The germline V and J ends were trimmed by 5 bases and 6 bases, with 15 bases remaining between them. This CDR3 is CATSAGGSGQTQYF. The DNA of the CDR3 is TGTGCCACCAGTGCTGGGGGCAGCGGTCAGACCCAGTACTTC.

V usage is TRBV7-9 and J usage is TRBJ2-3; TRBD2 matches 8 bases. The CDR3 is 16 residues long. After removal of 1 base from V and 4 bases from J, the junction contained 7 bases not matched to a gene. CDR1 and CDR2 (germline): SEHNR, FQNEAQ (reference sequence). CDR3 DNA sequence: TGTGCCAGCAGCTTAGGGAGAGCGGGAGTCTCAGATACGCAGTATTTT. As protein: CASSLGRAGVSDTQYF.

The J gene is TRBJ2-2, the V gene TRBV7-9; TRBD1 matches 9 bases. J was trimmed by 4 bases and V by 5 bases; bases with no gene match: 8. Germline V gene lookup returns CDR1 SEHNR and CDR2 FQNEAQ (reference sequence). This CDR3 has 16 residues. The CDR3: CASSAVVTGGTGELFF. DNA for the CDR3: TGTGCCAGCAGCGCTGTGGTGACAGGGGGCACCGGGGAGCTGTTTTTT.

The chain has TRBV5-8 and TRBJ1-3; 9 bases agree with TRBD1. The CDR3 spans 15 residues. The germline V gene encodes CDR1 SGHTS and CDR2 YDEGEE. J gave up 2 bases and V 4 bases, and 4 bases lay outside the gene matches. This CDR3 is CASSTRTGAGNTIYF. CDR3 nucleotides: TGTGCCAGCAGCACCAGGACAGGGGCTGGAAACACCATATATTTT. Variable domain in full (rest from reference TRBV5-8 and TRBJ1-3): EAGVTQSPTHLIKTRGQQATLRCSPISGHTSVYWYQQALGLGLQFLLWYDEGEERNRGNFPPRFSGRQFPNYSSELNVNALELEDSALYLCASSTRTGAGNTIYFGEGSWLTVV.

This chain connects TRBV20-1 to TRBJ2-3; 11 bases fit TRBD2. This CDR3 is built from 14 residues. Germline CDR1 is DFQATT and CDR2 is SNEGSKA (reference sequence). The V and J ends lost 3 bases and 4 bases, in that order; junction bases with no gene match: 3. CDR3 nucleotides: TGCAGTGCTAGTACTAGCGGGAGTTCAGATACGCAGTATTTT. This translates into CSASTSGSSDTQYF.

The V call is TRBV6-5, the J call TRBJ2-3; TRBD2 aligns across 12 bases. This CDR3 spans 15 amino acids. With 6 bases clipped from V and 6 bases from J, the junction kept 7 bases outside the gene matches. CDR1 and CDR2 from the germline V gene are MNHEY and SVGAGI. The CDR3 DNA sequence: TGTGCCAGCAGCGGACTAGCGGGACAGGGGGATACGCAGTATTTT. Amino acids: CASSGLAGQGDTQYF.